Described below is a single T cell receptor beta chain sequence and its context. What it recognizes is unknown. CDR1 is LNHDA, CDR2 SQIVND, per germline (reference sequence). V lost 10 bases to trimming and J lost 5 bases; unmatched junction nucleotides: 4. The CDR3 is 12 amino acids. This sample was included in a study of T cell responses to AZD1222 COVID-19 vaccine. General study points: Dominant at 160-218 and 743-854, vaccine-associated CD4 TCRs also spanned spike. Repertoires were sampled only after the peak T cell response. At study baseline, merely over 5 AZD1222 recipients were seropositive.

Assay: immunoSEQ multiplex PCR; the TCRdb copy retains only in-frame clones and omits some. Of 65,000 to 75,000 clones in the sample, 88% were seen once. This rearrangement joins TRBV19 to TRBJ1-5; TRBD1 matches at 8 bases. The clonotype originates from an adult who received the MenACWY meningococcal vaccine as a control. The sample consisted of peripheral blood, taken 28 days after the second dose of the MenACWY control vaccine. Written as DNA, the CDR3 is TGTGCCACACAGGGGGAGCATCAGCCCCAGCATTTT. Translating gives CATQGEHQPQHF.